Listed here is a single T cell receptor beta chain. One end of the junction is discordant with germline, which a read error may explain. As processed by the authors: Amplification with reference gene primers provided the estimates of nucleated cell counts. Clones were read by immunoSEQ multiplex PCR, and TCRdb kept only the in-frame ones, dropping some. From that table come the V and J calls and clone size; the DNA was used to work out D and trimming. The sample lists about 140,000 clones, 75% to 90% occurring once. The record originates from a study of blood T cell repertoires in COVID-19. About the study: The study drew acute and convalescent COVID-19 samples from the United States, Italy and Spain. Sources were T cells, B-cell-depleted T cells, or PBMCs; the material itself was cDNA or gDNA.

In germline, CDR1 is SSHAT, CDR2 FNYEAQ (reference sequence). The CDR3 totals 13 residues. The TCR originated in a woman aged 80 or over with acute or convalescent COVID-19. The sequencing sample was made of peripheral blood. The rearrangement joins TRBV7-7 to TRBJ2-2; a possible D gene is TRBD2 (5 bases). The CDR3 DNA is TGTGCTAGCAGCCCCCGGACGGGGGGGGAGCTGTTTTTT. Translated, it gives CASSPRTGGELFF.